This T cell receptor beta chain was retrieved from a study of neurological immune-mediated disorders. With 10-nucleotide random UMIs included, cDNA was synthesized by 5'RACE. TCRdb ran MiXCR on the 5' RACE reads and lists one entry per CDR3 protein. The sample yields around 53,000 distinct CDR3 sequences, roughly 8.8% seen once. The V gene end was trimmed by 6 bases and the J gene end by 7 bases; junction bases not matched to a gene: 16. CDR3 length equals 15 residues. CDR1 DFQATT and CDR2 SNEGSKA come from the germline V gene (reference sequence). The time point is: longitudinal time-point 3. Unsorted libraries came from 2 million PBMCs stored at -80 °C. At least ten counts were recorded for this clonotype. Its antigen remains unidentified. Findings of the study overall: The absence of any CDR3 amino acid sequence shared by expanded clones across subjects suggests that repertoires were private in all groups.

This rearrangement joins TRBV20-1 to TRBJ1-2, with 8 nucleotides matching TRBD1. Specimen: PBMCs. This sequence originates from a woman aged 40-49 years in good health. Written as DNA, the CDR3 is TGCAGTGCGCCGGACAGGGCCCTCGCCAACGGTGGCTACACCTTC. It translates to CSAPDRALANGGYTF.